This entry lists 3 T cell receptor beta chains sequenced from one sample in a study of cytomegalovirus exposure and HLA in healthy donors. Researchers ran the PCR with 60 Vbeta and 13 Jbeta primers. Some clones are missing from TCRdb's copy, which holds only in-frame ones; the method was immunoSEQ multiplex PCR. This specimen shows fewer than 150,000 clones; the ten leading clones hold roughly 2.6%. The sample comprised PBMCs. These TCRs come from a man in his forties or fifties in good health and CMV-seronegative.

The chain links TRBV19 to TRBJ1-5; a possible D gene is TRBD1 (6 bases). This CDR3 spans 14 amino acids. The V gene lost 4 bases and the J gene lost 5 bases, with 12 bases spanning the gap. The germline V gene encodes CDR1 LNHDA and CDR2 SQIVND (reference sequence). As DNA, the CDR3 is TGTGCCAGTAGTAAGAGGACAGCCGATCAGCCCCAGCATTTT. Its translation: CASSKRTADQPQHF.

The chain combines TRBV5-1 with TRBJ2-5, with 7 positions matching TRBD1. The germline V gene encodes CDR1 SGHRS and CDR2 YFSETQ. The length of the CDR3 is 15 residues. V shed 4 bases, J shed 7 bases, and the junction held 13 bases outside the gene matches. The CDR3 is CASSRTTGLTGTQYF. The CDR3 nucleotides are TGCGCCAGCAGCCGGACGACAGGGCTCACAGGGACCCAGTACTTC.

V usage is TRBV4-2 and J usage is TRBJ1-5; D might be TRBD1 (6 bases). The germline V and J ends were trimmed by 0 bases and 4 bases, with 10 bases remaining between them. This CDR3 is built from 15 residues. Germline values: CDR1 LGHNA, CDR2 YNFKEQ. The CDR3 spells CASSQEGTLNQPQHF. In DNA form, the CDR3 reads TGTGCCAGCAGCCAAGAAGGGACACTGAATCAGCCCCAGCATTTT.